One and the same sample provided the 27 T cell receptor beta chains below, sequenced in a study of blood T cell repertoires in COVID-19. Some clones are missing from TCRdb's copy, which holds only in-frame ones; the method was immunoSEQ multiplex PCR. Of roughly 320,000 clones listed, roughly nine tenths are singletons. Input material: PBMCs or T cells enriched from blood (not recorded which). These receptor sequences come from a young woman who had been exposed to COVID-19.

The chain joins TRBV7-9 to TRBJ2-3; unclear D gene. CDR1 is SEHNR, CDR2 FQNEAQ, per germline (reference sequence). This CDR3 has 15 amino acids. Trimming stripped 0 bases from V and 2 bases from J, with 9 bases between. DNA of the CDR3: TGTGCCAGCAGCTTAGCGACTCTACTCACAGATACGCAGTATTTT. Encoded protein: CASSLATLLTDTQYF.

The rearrangement uses TRBV27 and TRBJ1-2, with 8 bases fitting TRBD1. This CDR3 has 13 amino acids. With V trimmed by 5 bases and J by 8 bases, 7 bases remained unmatched. Germline V gives CDR1 MNHEY, CDR2 SMNVEV (reference sequence). CDR3 in amino acids: CASSLQGARGYTF. The DNA of the CDR3 is TGTGCCAGCAGTCTGCAGGGGGCGCGGGGCTACACCTTC.

The V gene is TRBV21-1, the J gene TRBJ2-1; the table assigns TRBD2, which was not confirmed against the DNA. TRBV21-1 is recorded as a pseudogene. The CDR3 extends over 15 amino acids. The CDR3 region is CASSKGEGSYNEQFF. Here the CDR3 DNA reads TGTGCCAGCAGCAAAGGGGAGGGAAGTTACAATGAGCAGTTCTTC.

The rearrangement uses TRBV24-1 and TRBJ1-2, with D perhaps TRBD1 (5 bases). The germline V gene encodes CDR1 KGHDR and CDR2 SFDVKD. V was shortened by 4 bases and J by 5 bases, with 7 bases between the two germline ends. The CDR3 contains 12 residues. CDR3 bases: TGTGCCACCAGTGACAGGGCTTATGGCTACACCTTC. Its translation: CATSDRAYGYTF.

V is TRBV20-1 and J is TRBJ1-1; D gene ambiguous. Germline CDR1 is DFQATT and CDR2 is SNEGSKA (reference sequence). Deletions cut 6 bases from V and 3 bases from J, with 8 bases between. The CDR3 spans 11 residues. The CDR3 here is CSAPGDTEAFF. The CDR3 DNA follows: TGCAGTGCCCCGGGAGACACTGAAGCTTTCTTT.

The chain joins TRBV13 to TRBJ2-3; D possibly corresponds to TRBD1 (5 bases). The V end lost 4 bases, the J end lost 2 bases, and 13 bases lay between the germline ends. Germline CDR1 PRHDT, CDR2 FYEKMQ (reference sequence). The CDR3 loop spans 15 amino acids. CDR3 loop: CASSSLLQATDTQYF. CDR3 sequence (DNA): TGTGCCAGCAGCTCTCTACTACAGGCCACAGATACGCAGTATTTT.

The J gene is TRBJ2-1, the V gene TRBV9; no firm D call. V was pared by 3 bases and J by 6 bases, with 16 bases between. Germline CDR1 is SGDLS and CDR2 is YYNGEE. This CDR3 contains 15 residues. As DNA, the CDR3 is TGTGCCAGCAGCGCCCCCCCGCCCGGGTTCAATGAGCAGTTCTTC. Translated, it gives CASSAPPPGFNEQFF.

This clone was observed a few times. This sequence joins TRBV20-1 and TRBJ2-7; D is perhaps TRBD2 (5 bases). CDR3 length: 12 amino acids. V lost 3 bases, J lost 2 bases, and 8 bases lay in between. CDR1 and CDR2 (germline): DFQATT, SNEGSKA (reference sequence). The CDR3 DNA reads as TGCAGTGCTAGTGAACTAGCCTACGAGCAGTACTTC. Its translation is CSASELAYEQYF.

Here the CDR3 reads CASSFPRRPSGGSSYEQYF. DNA of the CDR3: TGTGCCAGCAGCTTCCCTCGACGACCTAGCGGGGGTAGCTCCTACGAGCAGTACTTC. This chain joins TRBV7-8 and TRBJ2-7; TRBD2 matches at 10 bases. J was trimmed by 0 bases and V by 3 bases; bases with no gene match: 14. Germline V CDR1 and CDR2: SGHVS, FQNEAQ. This CDR3 contains 19 residues.

V gene TRBV27 combines with J gene TRBJ2-7; 10 nucleotides agree with TRBD1. V shed 3 bases, J shed 4 bases, and the junction held 3 bases outside the gene matches. This CDR3 contains 14 residues. Germline loops: CDR1 MNHEY, CDR2 SMNVEV (reference sequence). The CDR3, as DNA: TGTGCCAGCAGTTTGGGACAGGGGAATTACGAGCAGTACTTC. Protein product: CASSLGQGNYEQYF.

This clone turned up a few times. The chain combines TRBV4-3 with TRBJ1-6; possible D gene TRBD1, 5 bases. The CDR3 has 16 amino acids. CDR1 LGHNA and CDR2 YSLEER come from the germline V gene. V was pared by 0 bases and J by 8 bases, with 14 bases between. The CDR3 DNA reads as TGCGCCAGCAGCCAAGATCAATGGGGGGGGGATTCACCCCTCCACTTT. The encoded protein is CASSQDQWGGDSPLHF.

The chain employs TRBV15 and TRBJ2-3; D ambiguous. Germline-derived CDR1 and CDR2 are LNHNV and YYDKDF (reference sequence). Trimming removed 0 bases from V and 0 bases from J, with 7 bases in between. CDR3 length: 15 amino acids. Written as DNA, the CDR3 is TGTGCCACCAGCAGAGATCCAGGTAGCACAGATACGCAGTATTTT. Amino acid sequence: CATSRDPGSTDTQYF.

The rearrangement links TRBV24-1 to TRBJ2-3; D may be TRBD1 (6 bases). Germline V gene sequence: CDR1 KGHDR, CDR2 SFDVKD. V lost 5 bases and J 3 bases, leaving 14 bases between the germline ends. CDR3 size: 15 residues. The CDR3 nucleotides are TGTGCCACCAGTGGAGGGGGTTCGCTTACAGATACGCAGTATTTT. This encodes CATSGGGSLTDTQYF.

In DNA form, the CDR3 reads TGTGCCACCAGTGATTTGGGGTGGGGGCCGAACACCGGGGAGCTGTTTTTT. This encodes CATSDLGWGPNTGELFF. The chain carries TRBV24-1 and TRBJ2-2, with a possible D match to TRBD1 (6 bases). This CDR3 has 17 residues. Per the germline V gene, CDR1 is KGHDR and CDR2 is SFDVKD. V lost 0 bases and J 0 bases, leaving 10 bases between the germline ends.

CDR3 nucleotides: TGTGCCAGCAGCTCTCGGACTGTGGAAAACATTCAGTACTTC. It encodes CASSSRTVENIQYF. This sequence joins TRBV7-2 and TRBJ2-4; D may be TRBD2 (5 bases). From germline, CDR1 is SGHTA and CDR2 FQGNSA. V was clipped by 4 bases and J by 5 bases, with 12 bases between them. The CDR3 has 14 amino acids.

The genes are TRBV5-8 and TRBJ2-1; 8 bases fit TRBD2. V lost 7 bases and J lost 14; bases outside the gene matches: 14. The length of the CDR3 is 13 residues. Germline assignment: CDR1 SGHTS and CDR2 YDEGEE. The CDR3 protein is CASVQKPGLGKFF. For the CDR3, the DNA is TGTGCCAGCGTACAAAAACCGGGACTAGGAAAGTTCTTC.

In its sample, this clone was seen a few times. This chain links TRBV7-3 with TRBJ2-2, with D uncertain. The CDR3 has 15 residues. The V and J ends lost 0 bases and 4 bases respectively, with 9 bases between them. From germline, CDR1 is SGHTA and CDR2 FQGTGA. CDR3 protein: CASSLTARPTGELFF. The CDR3 DNA reads as TGTGCCAGCAGCTTAACGGCTAGGCCCACCGGGGAGCTGTTTTTT.

This clone appeared a few times. The V call is TRBV5-6, the J call TRBJ1-6; perhaps TRBD1 as D (6 bases). The CDR3 has 13 amino acids. Trimming left V 2 bases short and J 13 bases short, with 13 bases between. Germline V lookup: CDR1 SGHDT, CDR2 YYEEEE. CDR3 in DNA: TGTGCCAGCAGCTTCGGTGAGGGGGGGCCCCTCCACTTT. Translating gives CASSFGEGGPLHF.

The genes are TRBV3-1 (or the pseudogene TRBV3-2) and TRBJ2-7, with 9 bases aligning to TRBD2. Germline loops: CDR1 LGHDT, CDR2 YNNKEL (reference sequence). There are 17 residues in the CDR3. Losses at the gene ends were 3 bases for V and 3 bases for J; bases not matched to a gene: 12. This CDR3 is CASSHPGTSLRSYEQYF. CDR3 sequence (DNA): TGTGCCAGCAGCCACCCCGGGACTAGCCTCAGGAGCTACGAGCAGTACTTC.

The V call is TRBV19, the J call TRBJ2-1, with 7 bases that match TRBD1. Germline trimming cut 6 bases from V and 6 bases from J; bases unmatched to any gene: 5. Germline V lookup: CDR1 LNHDA, CDR2 SQIVND (reference sequence). The CDR3 has 13 residues. The CDR3 DNA sequence: TGTGCCAGTAGCCAGACAGGGTTCAATGAGCAGTTCTTC. This encodes CASSQTGFNEQFF.

The CDR3 sequence is CASSLVQGNYGYTF. The CDR3 DNA sequence: TGTGCCAGCAGCTTGGTACAGGGGAACTATGGCTACACCTTC. The chain recombines TRBV11-2 with TRBJ1-2, with 7 bases lining up with TRBD1. Trimming at V came to 3 bases and at J to 2 bases, leaving 3 bases not matched to a gene. The CDR3 runs to 14 residues. The V gene's germline CDR1 is SGHAT and CDR2 FQNNGV.

The chain couples TRBV6-2 or TRBV6-3 to TRBJ1-2; the D gene is possibly TRBD1 (5 bases). The CDR3 sequence is 14 residues long. The germline V gene encodes CDR1 MNHEY and CDR2 SVGEGT. Trimming cost V 2 bases and J 6 bases, with 13 bases left between them. DNA of the CDR3: TGTGCCAGCAGTTACGGTTCAGGGCACCATGGCTACACCTTC. Its translation: CASSYGSGHHGYTF.

This chain joins TRBV25-1 and TRBJ1-1; a possible D gene is TRBD1 (5 bases). The CDR3 spans 12 residues. Germline V lookup: CDR1 MGHDK, CDR2 SYGVNS. Between the trimmed V and J ends, which lost 4 bases and 3 bases, there was a span of 6 bases. This CDR3 reads CASSVGDTEAFF. The CDR3 region has the DNA TGTGCCAGCAGTGTAGGGGACACTGAAGCTTTCTTT.

V is TRBV21-1 and J is TRBJ1-1; the D call of TRBD1 is as the table states it, not checked on the DNA. TRBV21-1 is recorded as a pseudogene. The length of the CDR3 is 18 residues. The DNA for the CDR3 is TGTGCCAGCAGCAAAACCCTAAGACAGGGGGCTTGTGACACTGAAGCTTTCTTT. It encodes CASSKTLRQGACDTEAFF.

The chain recombines TRBV25-1 with TRBJ1-2; no firm D call. The V gene lost 5 bases and the J gene lost 2 bases, with 9 bases spanning the gap. CDR3 size: 13 residues. Germline V lookup: CDR1 MGHDK, CDR2 SYGVNS. The CDR3 DNA reads as TGTGCCAGCAGTATTACGCAGAACTATGGCTACACCTTC. This gives the protein CASSITQNYGYTF.

This chain joins TRBV2 and TRBJ1-5; possibly TRBD1 for D (6 bases). The V and J ends lost 8 bases and 0 bases respectively, with 14 bases between them. The CDR3 contains 15 residues. Germline V gives CDR1 SNHLY, CDR2 FYNNEI. The CDR3 region is CASRQASYSNQPQHF. The CDR3 DNA reads TGTGCCAGCCGACAGGCCTCATATAGCAATCAGCCCCAGCATTTT.

The rearrangement joins TRBV10-3 to TRBJ2-3; the match to TRBD1 covers 9 bases. V trimming: 6 bases; J trimming: 1 base; junction bases outside the gene matches: 2. The CDR3 length is 14 residues. Per germline, CDR1 ENHRY and CDR2 SYGVKD. Here the CDR3 DNA reads TGTGCCATCAGGGACAGGGGAGGCACAGATACGCAGTATTTT. Translation gives CAIRDRGGTDTQYF.